The T cell receptor beta chain under discussion was sequenced for a study of technical replicates of blood from a handful of donors. CDR1 is SGHVS and CDR2 is FQNEAQ in the germline V gene. The CDR3 runs 19 residues. J was trimmed by 2 bases and V by 0 bases; bases with no gene match: 16. Using immunoSEQ multiplex PCR, the repertoire was profiled, and TCRdb retains in-frame clones only, with some absent. The table shows about 93,000 clones, with roughly 96% occurring only once. Sequencing used T cells isolated from PBMCs. The clonotype comes from a human donor in good health. V is TRBV7-8 and J is TRBJ2-7; 7 bases fit TRBD2. The CDR3 protein is CASSLALRGTPPPAYEQYF. CDR3 nucleotides: TGTGCCAGCAGCTTAGCGTTGCGGGGGACGCCCCCCCCAGCCTACGAGCAGTACTTC.